Presented here are 26 T cell receptor beta chains from one specimen sequenced in a study of blood T cell repertoires in COVID-19. Clones were sequenced by immunoSEQ multiplex PCR, and TCRdb holds only the in-frame ones, with some missing. The table shows roughly 250,000 clones, with around 89% occurring only once. What was sequenced was peripheral blood. The source is a man aged 25-45 years with acute or convalescent COVID-19.

This chain uses TRBV15 with TRBJ2-1, with D possibly TRBD2 on 5 matching bases. Looked up from germline, CDR1 is LNHNV and CDR2 is YYDKDF (reference sequence). V was shortened by 0 bases and J by 4 bases, with 16 bases between the two germline ends. CDR3 length: 17 residues. CDR3 protein: CATSRDPQRSRYNEQFF. The CDR3 DNA is TGTGCCACCAGCAGAGATCCCCAGCGGAGCCGTTACAATGAGCAGTTCTTC.

This clone was counted a few times. The chain employs TRBV6-5 and TRBJ1-5, with D unclear. Trimming took 2 bases from V and 2 from J, leaving 10 bases between them. CDR1 and CDR2 from the germline V gene are MNHEY and SVGAGI. This CDR3 contains 15 residues. CDR3 residues: CASSYEGLGNQPQHF. The CDR3 DNA sequence: TGTGCCAGCAGTTACGAGGGTCTGGGCAATCAGCCCCAGCATTTT.

This chain joins TRBV30 and TRBJ2-2; D perhaps matches TRBD2 (6 bases). With 0 bases removed from V and 6 bases from J, the gap between germline ends came to 14 bases. This CDR3 is 15 amino acids long. Germline CDR1 is GTSNPN and CDR2 is SVGIG (reference sequence). The CDR3 nucleotides read TGTGCCTGGAGTGTTGGGGCGGGGAGGTCCGGGGAGCTGTTTTTT. Protein sequence: CAWSVGAGRSGELFF.

This chain connects TRBV10-3 to TRBJ1-2, with D tentatively TRBD1 (6 bases). Germline-derived CDR1 and CDR2 are ENHRY and SYGVKD. V shed 11 bases and J shed 8 bases, with 21 bases lying between them. The CDR3 length is 13 residues. CDR3 bases: TGTGCCTCCAAGACAAGGACAGCGGGAGGCTACACCTTC. Protein: CASKTRTAGGYTF.

This chain uses TRBV19 with TRBJ1-2, with TRBD1 matching 7 bases. Per the germline V gene, CDR1 is LNHDA and CDR2 is SQIVND (reference sequence). This CDR3 contains 18 residues. V gave up 5 bases and J gave up 8 bases; unmatched junction bases: 23. CDR3 nucleotides: TGTGCCAGTAGTTTCCCAGGGGGACTGACCCTCTCGCGGCCCGGCTACACCTTC. Translation: CASSFPGGLTLSRPGYTF.

V and J are TRBV19 and TRBJ1-5; no definite D call. The CDR3 consists of 16 residues. Per the germline V gene, CDR1 is LNHDA and CDR2 is SQIVND (reference sequence). Trimming stripped 3 bases from V and 0 bases from J, with 12 bases between. CDR3 sequence: CASSIRSGDSNQPQHF. For the CDR3, the DNA is TGTGCCAGTAGTATTCGGTCCGGGGATAGCAATCAGCCCCAGCATTTT. Filled out from reference TRBV19 and TRBJ1-5, the complete variable domain reads DGGITQSPKYLFRKEGQNVTLSCEQNLNHDAMYWYRQDPGQGLRLIYYSQIVNDFQKGDIAEGYSVSREKKESFPLTVTSAQKNPTAFYLCASSIRSGDSNQPQHFGDGTRLSIL.

A single count supports this clone. The rearrangement links TRBV5-8 to TRBJ1-1; 8 positions match TRBD1. In germline, CDR1 is SGHTS, CDR2 YDEGEE. V was clipped by 7 bases and J by 0 bases; unmatched bases: 2. The CDR3 totals 13 residues. The CDR3 sequence is CASDRGMNTEAFF. The CDR3, as DNA: TGTGCCAGCGACAGGGGAATGAACACTGAAGCTTTCTTT.

The chain recombines TRBV28 with TRBJ1-2; weak D call: TRBD1 (6 bases). Germline loops: CDR1 MDHEN, CDR2 SYDVKM. CDR3 length equals 15 residues. Trimming took 7 bases from V and 2 from J, leaving 17 bases between them. The CDR3 loop reads CASNSGPTGNYGYTF. As DNA, the CDR3 is TGTGCCAGCAACTCTGGTCCGACAGGCAACTATGGCTACACCTTC.

This chain connects TRBV5-1 to TRBJ2-7; a weak D match, TRBD1 (6 bases). Germline values: CDR1 SGHRS, CDR2 YFSETQ. This CDR3 is built from 12 residues. V lost 7 bases and J lost 5, with 13 bases in between. The CDR3 nucleotides are TGCGCCAGCGGCACAGGGTCGCACGAGCAGTACTTC. Its translation: CASGTGSHEQYF. Complete variable domain (other parts from reference TRBV5-1 and TRBJ2-7): KAGVTQTPRYLIKTRGQQVTLSCSPISGHRSVSWYQQTPGQGLQFLFEYFSETQRNKGNFPGRFSGRQFSNSRSEMNVSTLELGDSALYLCASGTGSHEQYFGPGTRLTVT.

The rearrangement uses TRBV15 and TRBJ2-1; TRBD2 is a possible D gene (5 bases). V was cut by 8 bases and J by 2 bases, with 19 bases left in between. CDR1 and CDR2 from the germline V gene are LNHNV and YYDKDF (reference sequence). CDR3 size: 16 residues. The CDR3 DNA reads as TGTGCCACCCTCAAAATACGGAGCGGAGCCTACAATGAGCAGTTCTTC. It yields the protein CATLKIRSGAYNEQFF.

The CDR3 nucleotides are TGTGCCAGCCGGAGACAGGGGGAGTACACAGATACGCAGTATTTT. Protein sequence: CASRRQGEYTDTQYF. The V gene is TRBV2, the J gene TRBJ2-3; 9 bases are a match to TRBD1. The CDR3 has 15 amino acids. Germline CDR1 and CDR2: SNHLY and FYNNEI. With 8 bases clipped from V and 2 bases from J, the junction kept 8 bases outside the gene matches.

The V and J genes are TRBV19 and TRBJ1-1; perhaps TRBD1 as D (6 bases). V lost 4 bases and J lost 2, with 14 bases in between. The CDR3 is 15 residues long. CDR1 is LNHDA, CDR2 SQIVND, per germline (reference sequence). The CDR3 here is CASSTLDSRNTEAFF. DNA for the CDR3: TGTGCCAGTAGTACCCTGGACAGTAGAAACACTGAAGCTTTCTTT. Full variable domain (rest looked up from reference TRBV19 and TRBJ1-1): DGGITQSPKYLFRKEGQNVTLSCEQNLNHDAMYWYRQDPGQGLRLIYYSQIVNDFQKGDIAEGYSVSREKKESFPLTVTSAQKNPTAFYLCASSTLDSRNTEAFFGQGTRLTVV.

This clone appeared a few times. This chain uses TRBV19 with TRBJ1-2; D is unresolved. The germline V and J ends were trimmed by 2 bases and 8 bases, with 12 bases remaining between them. Germline CDR1 is LNHDA and CDR2 is SQIVND (reference sequence). The CDR3 contains 13 residues. The CDR3 coding sequence is TGTGCCAGTAGTATACGGACTACAGAGGGCTACACCTTC. Translated: CASSIRTTEGYTF.

Of note for this clone: This specimen includes other DNA sequences encoding the same CDR3. The V call is TRBV6-5, the J call TRBJ1-1; 9 bases are a match to TRBD1. Trimming at V came to 6 bases and at J to 4 bases, leaving 0 bases not matched to a gene. Per the germline V gene, CDR1 is MNHEY and CDR2 is SVGAGI. The CDR3 covers 12 residues. The CDR3 nucleotides are TGTGCCAGCAGGACAGGGGGCACTGAAGCTTTCTTT. It encodes CASRTGGTEAFF.

V is TRBV28 and J is TRBJ2-7; no firm D call. CDR3 size: 14 residues. V was clipped by 4 bases and J by 3 bases, with 13 bases between them. Germline V CDR1 and CDR2: MDHEN, SYDVKM. The CDR3 protein is CASSSPSVVYEQYF. Written as DNA, the CDR3 is TGTGCCAGCAGTTCTCCTTCGGTGGTCTACGAGCAGTACTTC.

This rearrangement joins TRBV20-1 to TRBJ2-1; D is unclear. Per germline, CDR1 DFQATT and CDR2 SNEGSKA (reference sequence). V lost 3 bases and J lost 0, with 9 bases in between. The CDR3 runs 14 residues. CDR3 DNA sequence: TGCAGTGCTAGTCCGCTGAGCTCCTACAATGAGCAGTTCTTC. Protein sequence: CSASPLSSYNEQFF.

J is TRBJ2-1 and V is TRBV30, with D maybe TRBD2 (6 bases). CDR3 length: 16 amino acids. The ends were cut back, 0 bases at V and 2 bases at J, with 14 bases in the middle. CDR1 GTSNPN and CDR2 SVGIG come from the germline V gene (reference sequence). The CDR3 nucleotides are TGTGCCTGGAGTGTACCGGCCCGGGGGACCTACAATGAGCAGTTCTTC. It specifies CAWSVPARGTYNEQFF.

The rearrangement links TRBV18 to TRBJ1-4; 9 nucleotides line up with TRBD1. Trimming at V came to 3 bases and at J to 0 bases, leaving 2 bases not matched to a gene. The CDR3 length is 16 residues. The germline gives CDR1 KGHSH, CDR2 LQKENI. CDR3 sequence reads: CASSPRQGATNEKLFF. The DNA of the CDR3 is TGTGCCAGCTCACCCCGACAGGGGGCAACTAATGAAAAACTGTTTTTT.

J is TRBJ1-4 and V is TRBV28; TRBD1 is a possible D gene (5 bases). The CDR3 length is 16 residues. Germline values: CDR1 MDHEN, CDR2 SYDVKM. V was pared by 6 bases and J by 5 bases, with 19 bases between. Here the CDR3 reads CASSPGSANKNEKLFF. As DNA, the CDR3 is TGTGCCAGCAGCCCAGGGTCTGCCAACAAGAATGAAAAACTGTTTTTT.

The chain's CDR3 is CASSIRLAVGELFF. CDR3 DNA: TGTGCCAGTAGTATCCGACTAGCCGTCGGGGAGCTGTTTTTT. This rearrangement joins TRBV19 to TRBJ2-2; 7 bases are shared with TRBD2. This CDR3 contains 14 residues. Germline V gives CDR1 LNHDA, CDR2 SQIVND (reference sequence). The trim removed 3 bases at V and 7 bases at J, leaving 5 bases unmatched.

V and J are TRBV11-2 and TRBJ1-2; 12 bases are shared with TRBD1. This CDR3 spans 15 amino acids. V lost 5 bases to trimming and J lost 6 bases; unmatched junction nucleotides: 7. Looked up from germline, CDR1 is SGHAT and CDR2 is FQNNGV. CDR3 amino acids: CASSPRDRGRDGYTF. CDR3 DNA: TGTGCCAGCAGCCCCCGGGACAGGGGGCGCGATGGCTACACCTTC.

The chain couples TRBV2 to TRBJ2-1, with TRBD2 matching 10 bases. The CDR3 is 15 amino acids. V dropped 6 bases and J dropped 1; count of bases not matched to a gene: 3. Germline values: CDR1 SNHLY, CDR2 FYNNEI. The CDR3 here is CASRRLAGSYNEQFF. The CDR3 DNA is TGTGCCAGCAGGAGACTAGCGGGTTCCTACAATGAGCAGTTCTTC.

A single count supports this clone. V is TRBV28 and J is TRBJ2-7; weak D call: TRBD2 (7 bases). CDR1 is MDHEN, CDR2 SYDVKM, per germline. This CDR3 has 14 residues. Trimming cost V 3 bases and J 6 bases, with 15 bases left between them. CDR3 nucleotide sequence: TGTGCCAGCAGTTTGGGGGGGGCGCCTGGCGAGCAGTACTTC. The encoded protein is CASSLGGAPGEQYF. The complete variable domain, with remaining parts taken from reference TRBV28 and TRBJ2-7, reads DVKVTQSSRYLVKRTGEKVFLECVQDMDHENMFWYRQDPGLGLRLIYFSYDVKMKEKGDIPEGYSVSREKKERFSLILESASTNQTSMYLCASSLGGAPGEQYFGPGTRLTVT.

The rearrangement links TRBV18 to TRBJ1-3; D uncertain. Trimming cost V 2 bases and J 4 bases, with 12 bases left between them. This CDR3 spans 15 amino acids. Germline values: CDR1 KGHSH, CDR2 LQKENI. DNA of the CDR3: TGTGCCAGCTCACCAAATTCGGGAATCGGAAACACCATATATTTT. Its protein is CASSPNSGIGNTIYF.

This chain joins TRBV30 and TRBJ2-1; the D gene is possibly TRBD2 (5 bases). V gave up 4 bases and J gave up 0 bases, with 13 bases separating them. From germline, CDR1 is GTSNPN and CDR2 SVGIG (reference sequence). This CDR3 contains 15 residues. The CDR3 DNA sequence: TGTGCCTGGAACGGAGAGCGGAGCTCCTACAATGAGCAGTTCTTC. Amino acid sequence: CAWNGERSSYNEQFF.

The chain is built from TRBV4-2 and TRBJ1-4; no firm D call. The CDR3 totals 14 residues. Per the germline V gene, CDR1 is LGHNA and CDR2 is YNFKEQ. The V end lost 0 bases, the J end lost 8 bases, and 10 bases lay between the germline ends. CDR3 DNA: TGTGCCAGCAGCCAAGAAGGAGCGGGGGAAAAACTGTTTTTT. Its protein is CASSQEGAGEKLFF.